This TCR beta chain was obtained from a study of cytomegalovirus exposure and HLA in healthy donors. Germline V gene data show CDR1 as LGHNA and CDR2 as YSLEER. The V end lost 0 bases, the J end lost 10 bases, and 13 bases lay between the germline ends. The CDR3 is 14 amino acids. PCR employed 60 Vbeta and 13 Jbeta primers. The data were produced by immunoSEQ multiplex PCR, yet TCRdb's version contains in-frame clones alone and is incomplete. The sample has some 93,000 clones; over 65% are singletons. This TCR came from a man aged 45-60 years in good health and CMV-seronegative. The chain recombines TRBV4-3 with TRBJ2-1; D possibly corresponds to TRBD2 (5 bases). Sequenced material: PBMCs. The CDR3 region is CASSQDKDWLEQFF. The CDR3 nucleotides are TGCGCCAGCAGCCAAGATAAGGACTGGTTAGAGCAGTTCTTC.